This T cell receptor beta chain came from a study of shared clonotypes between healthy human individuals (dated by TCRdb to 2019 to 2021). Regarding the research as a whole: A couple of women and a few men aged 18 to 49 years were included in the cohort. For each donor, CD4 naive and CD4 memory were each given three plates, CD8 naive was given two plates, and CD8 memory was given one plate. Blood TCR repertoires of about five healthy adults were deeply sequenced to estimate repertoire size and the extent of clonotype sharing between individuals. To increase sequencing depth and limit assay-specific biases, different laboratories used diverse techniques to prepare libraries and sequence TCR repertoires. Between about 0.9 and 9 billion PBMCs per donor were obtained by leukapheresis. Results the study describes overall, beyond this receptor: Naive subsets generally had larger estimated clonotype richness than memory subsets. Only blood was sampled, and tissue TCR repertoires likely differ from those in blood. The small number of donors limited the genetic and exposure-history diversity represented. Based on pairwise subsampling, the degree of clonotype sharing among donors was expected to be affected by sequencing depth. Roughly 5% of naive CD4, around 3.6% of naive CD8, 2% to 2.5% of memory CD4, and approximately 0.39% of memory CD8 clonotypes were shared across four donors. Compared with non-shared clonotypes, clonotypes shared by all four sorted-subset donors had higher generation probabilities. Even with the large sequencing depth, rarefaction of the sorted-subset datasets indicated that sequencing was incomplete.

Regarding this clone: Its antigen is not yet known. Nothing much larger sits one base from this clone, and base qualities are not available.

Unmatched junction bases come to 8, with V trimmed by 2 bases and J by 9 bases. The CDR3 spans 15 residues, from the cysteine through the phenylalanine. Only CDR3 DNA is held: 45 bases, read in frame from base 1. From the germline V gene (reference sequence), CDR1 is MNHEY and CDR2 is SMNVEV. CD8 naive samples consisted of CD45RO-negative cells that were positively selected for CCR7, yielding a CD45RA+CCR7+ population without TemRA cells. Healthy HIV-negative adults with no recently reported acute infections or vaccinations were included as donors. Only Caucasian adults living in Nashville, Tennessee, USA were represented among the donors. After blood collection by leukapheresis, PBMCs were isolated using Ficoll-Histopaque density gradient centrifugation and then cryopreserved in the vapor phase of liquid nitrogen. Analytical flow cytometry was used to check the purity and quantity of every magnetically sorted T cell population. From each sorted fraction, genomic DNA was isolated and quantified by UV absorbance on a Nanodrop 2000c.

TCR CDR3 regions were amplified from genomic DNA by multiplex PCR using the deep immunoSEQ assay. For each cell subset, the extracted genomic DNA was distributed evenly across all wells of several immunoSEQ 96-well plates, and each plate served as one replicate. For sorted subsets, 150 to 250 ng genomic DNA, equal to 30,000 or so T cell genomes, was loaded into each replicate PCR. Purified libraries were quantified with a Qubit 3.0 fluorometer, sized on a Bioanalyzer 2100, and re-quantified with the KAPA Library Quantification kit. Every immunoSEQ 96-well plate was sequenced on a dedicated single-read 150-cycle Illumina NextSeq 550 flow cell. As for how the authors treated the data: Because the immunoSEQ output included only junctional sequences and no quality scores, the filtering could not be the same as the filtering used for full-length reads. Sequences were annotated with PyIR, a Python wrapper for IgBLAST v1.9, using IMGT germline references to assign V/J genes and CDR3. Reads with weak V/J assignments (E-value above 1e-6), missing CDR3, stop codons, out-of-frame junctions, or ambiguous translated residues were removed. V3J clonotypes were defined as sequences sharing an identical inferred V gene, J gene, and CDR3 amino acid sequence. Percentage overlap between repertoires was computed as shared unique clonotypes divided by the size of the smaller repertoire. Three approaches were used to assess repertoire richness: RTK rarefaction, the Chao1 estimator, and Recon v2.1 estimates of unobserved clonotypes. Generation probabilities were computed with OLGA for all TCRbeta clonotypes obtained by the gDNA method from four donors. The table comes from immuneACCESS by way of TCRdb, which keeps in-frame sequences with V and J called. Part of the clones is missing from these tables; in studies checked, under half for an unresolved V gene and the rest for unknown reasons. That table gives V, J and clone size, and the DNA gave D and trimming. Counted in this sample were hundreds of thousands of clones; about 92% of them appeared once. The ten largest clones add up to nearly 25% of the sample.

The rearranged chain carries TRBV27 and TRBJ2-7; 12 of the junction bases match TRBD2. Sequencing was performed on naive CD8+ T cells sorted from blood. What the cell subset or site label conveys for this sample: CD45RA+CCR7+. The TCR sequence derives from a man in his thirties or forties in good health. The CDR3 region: CASSLTASGRDGQYF. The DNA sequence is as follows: TGTGCCAGCAGTTTAACGGCTAGCGGGAGGGATGGGCAGTACTTC.